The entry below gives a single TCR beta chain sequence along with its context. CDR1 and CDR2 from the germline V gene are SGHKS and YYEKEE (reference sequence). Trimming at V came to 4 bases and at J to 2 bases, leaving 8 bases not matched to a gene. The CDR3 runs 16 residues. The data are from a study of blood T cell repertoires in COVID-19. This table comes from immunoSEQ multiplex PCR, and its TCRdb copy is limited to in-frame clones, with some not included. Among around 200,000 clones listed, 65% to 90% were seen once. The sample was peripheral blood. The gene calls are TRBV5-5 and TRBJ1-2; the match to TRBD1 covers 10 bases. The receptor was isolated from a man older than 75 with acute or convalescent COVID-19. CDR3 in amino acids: CASSQGRTGGNYGYTF. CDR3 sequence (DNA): TGTGCCAGCAGCCAAGGAAGGACAGGGGGAAACTATGGCTACACCTTC.